Listed below are T cell receptor beta chains from one sample, sequenced in a study of shared clonotypes between healthy human individuals. Libraries were prepared by immunoSEQ multiplex PCR; TCRdb keeps only in-frame clonotypes and omits some of them. The sample holds approximately 1,500,000 clones, about 96% seen once. The sequenced sample consisted of naive CD4+ T cells sorted from blood. The receptor set was obtained from a man between 25 and 39 years old in good health. CDR3s include the opening cysteine and the closing phenylalanine or tryptophan. D genes are given only for firm matches. Where a row states a size, it is once, few, many or the class of an expanded clone; other rows omit it.

V gene,D gene,clone size,J gene,CDR3 protein,CDR3 DNA
TRBV10-2,NA,NA,TRBJ1-5,CASSESGGSNQPQHF,TGCGCCAGCAGTGAGTCTGGGGGAAGCAATCAGCCCCAGCATTTT
TRBV25-1,NA,once,TRBJ2-3,CASSDALGTDTQYF,TGTGCCAGCAGTGATGCGCTAGGCACAGATACGCAGTATTTT
TRBV7-2,NA,NA,TRBJ2-7,CASSRTGAYEQYF,TGTGCCAGCAGCCGAACTGGAGCCTACGAGCAGTACTTC
TRBV18,TRBD2,NA,TRBJ2-5,CASSPPGLAQETQYF,TGTGCCAGCTCACCACCGGGACTAGCACAAGAGACCCAGTACTTC
TRBV6-5,NA,NA,TRBJ2-7,CASSLLASGEQYF,TGTGCCAGCAGTTTGCTAGCTTCGGGAGAGCAGTACTTC
TRBV5-1,TRBD1,NA,TRBJ2-7,CASSSGQGIYEQYF,TGCGCCAGCAGCTCGGGACAGGGCATCTACGAGCAGTACTTC
TRBV28,TRBD2,NA,TRBJ2-5,CASSSRTSGRGETQYF,TGTGCCAGCAGTTCAAGGACTAGCGGGAGAGGAGAGACCCAGTACTTC
TRBV7-9,NA,NA,TRBJ2-7,CASSHTWGNYEQYF,TGTGCCAGCAGCCATACTTGGGGAAACTACGAGCAGTACTTC
TRBV5-1,NA,NA,TRBJ2-3,CASSFKGGLAATDTQYF,TGCGCCAGCAGCTTTAAGGGGGGTCTAGCGGCGACAGATACGCAGTATTTT
TRBV10-3,TRBD1,once,TRBJ1-1,CATRDRGMNTEAFF,TGTGCCACTAGGGACAGGGGAATGAACACTGAAGCTTTCTTT
TRBV28,NA,NA,TRBJ2-7,CASSLPGDAGYEQYF,TGTGCCAGCAGTTTACCGGGGGACGCCGGATACGAGCAGTACTTC
TRBV28,NA,NA,TRBJ1-3,CASSRAGNTIYF,TGTGCCAGCAGCCGAGCTGGAAACACCATATATTTT
TRBV18,NA,NA,TRBJ1-1,CASPRESSATEAFF,TGTGCCAGCCCCCGCGAGAGTTCGGCCACTGAAGCTTTCTTT
TRBV27,NA,NA,TRBJ1-2,CASSLLGNYGYTF,TGTGCCAGCAGTTTATTGGGTAACTATGGCTACACCTTC
TRBV9,NA,NA,TRBJ2-3,CASRGTPNTDTQYF,TGTGCCAGCAGAGGGACGCCTAACACAGATACGCAGTATTTT
TRBV7-9,NA,NA,TRBJ1-1,CASSQLVSRNTEAFF,TGTGCCAGCAGTCAACTCGTAAGCCGGAACACTGAAGCTTTCTTT
TRBV10-1,NA,NA,TRBJ2-3,CATKEEFGGTQYF,TGCGCCACCAAGGAGGAATTTGGCGGTACGCAGTATTTT
TRBV11-3,TRBD2,NA,TRBJ2-2,CASSPRQASGSGGELFF,TGTGCCAGCAGCCCGCGTCAGGCTAGCGGGAGTGGCGGGGAGCTGTTTTTT
TRBV5-8,NA,NA,TRBJ2-6,CASSLRGAGANVLTF,TGTGCCAGCAGCTTGAGGGGCGCAGGGGCCAACGTCCTGACTTTC
TRBV2,NA,NA,TRBJ2-3,CATSESPSAQYF,TGTGCCACCTCCGAAAGCCCCTCGGCGCAGTATTTT
TRBV5-4,NA,NA,TRBJ2-1,CASSLWGPPYNEQFF,TGTGCCAGCAGCTTATGGGGCCCCCCTTACAATGAGCAGTTCTTC
TRBV5-4,NA,NA,TRBJ2-3,CASSLVASTDTQYF,TGTGCCAGCAGCTTGGTAGCTAGCACAGATACGCAGTATTTT
TRBV27,TRBD2,once,TRBJ2-1,CASSLWGPGLAGGPNEQFF,TGTGCCAGCAGTTTATGGGGACCGGGACTAGCGGGAGGACCCAATGAGCAGTTCTTC
TRBV6-4,TRBD1,NA,TRBJ2-7,CASSPGTGFPYEQYF,TGTGCCAGCAGCCCCGGGACAGGTTTCCCCTACGAGCAGTACTTC
TRBV27,TRBD2,NA,TRBJ2-3,CASSTGLAGPIGTDTQYF,TGTGCCAGCAGTACGGGACTAGCGGGACCCATAGGCACAGATACGCAGTATTTT
TRBV6-5,NA,once,TRBJ1-1,CASSYSRGLNTEAFF,TGTGCCAGCAGTTACTCTAGGGGCCTGAACACTGAAGCTTTCTTT
TRBV2,NA,NA,TRBJ1-1,CASSVRTENTEAFF,TGTGCCAGCAGTGTCAGGACAGAGAACACTGAAGCTTTCTTT
TRBV19,TRBD1,NA,TRBJ1-5,CASSTGTGVGQPQHF,TGTGCCAGTAGTACTGGGACAGGGGTCGGTCAGCCCCAGCATTTT
TRBV4-1,TRBD2,NA,TRBJ2-7,CASSRTQGTSGYEQYF,TGCGCCAGCAGCCGAACACAGGGGACTAGCGGATACGAGCAGTACTTC
TRBV5-1,NA,NA,TRBJ1-1,CASILLPGAGETEAFF,TGCGCCAGCATACTCCTCCCAGGGGCAGGGGAAACTGAAGCTTTCTTT
TRBV2,TRBD2,NA,TRBJ2-3,CASSEGVAGISDTQYF,TGTGCCAGCAGTGAAGGGGTAGCGGGAATCTCAGATACGCAGTATTTT
TRBV5-1,TRBD2,few,TRBJ2-5,CASSLTGAGGAETQYF,TGCGCCAGCAGCTTGACGGGGGCGGGAGGGGCAGAGACCCAGTACTTC
TRBV2,NA,NA,TRBJ1-5,CASSSGTLSNQPQHF,TGTGCCAGCAGCTCCGGGACACTTAGCAATCAGCCCCAGCATTTT
TRBV2,NA,few,TRBJ1-2,CASSEQSVNYGYTF,TGTGCCAGCAGCGAACAGTCGGTGAACTATGGCTACACCTTC
TRBV6-4,TRBD2,NA,TRBJ2-3,CASSDSAGSGSADTQYF,TGTGCCAGCAGTGACTCTGCGGGTAGCGGGAGCGCAGATACGCAGTATTTT
TRBV6-6,TRBD1,NA,TRBJ2-1,CASRNRDRNNEQFF,TGTGCCAGCAGGAATCGGGACAGAAACAATGAGCAGTTCTTC
TRBV29-1,NA,NA,TRBJ1-2,CSASFRQAYGYTF,TGCAGCGCCAGTTTTAGACAGGCCTATGGCTACACCTTC
TRBV5-4,TRBD2,once,TRBJ2-1,CASTPPAGGKQFF,TGTGCCAGCACCCCACCCGCGGGAGGAAAGCAGTTCTTC
TRBV9,NA,NA,TRBJ2-6,CASSVASGANVLTF,TGTGCCAGCAGCGTCGCCTCTGGGGCCAACGTCCTGACTTTC
TRBV6-1,TRBD1,NA,TRBJ2-1,CASSEKGRTGYYNEQFF,TGTGCCAGCAGTGAAAAGGGCAGGACAGGGTACTACAATGAGCAGTTCTTC
TRBV10-3,NA,NA,TRBJ2-3,CAIRGGGLGTDTQYF,TGTGCCATCAGGGGGGGAGGCCTCGGCACAGATACGCAGTATTTT
TRBV11-2,NA,NA,TRBJ1-3,CASSLGEGPGTIYF,TGTGCCAGCAGCTTAGGAGAAGGTCCCGGCACCATATATTTT